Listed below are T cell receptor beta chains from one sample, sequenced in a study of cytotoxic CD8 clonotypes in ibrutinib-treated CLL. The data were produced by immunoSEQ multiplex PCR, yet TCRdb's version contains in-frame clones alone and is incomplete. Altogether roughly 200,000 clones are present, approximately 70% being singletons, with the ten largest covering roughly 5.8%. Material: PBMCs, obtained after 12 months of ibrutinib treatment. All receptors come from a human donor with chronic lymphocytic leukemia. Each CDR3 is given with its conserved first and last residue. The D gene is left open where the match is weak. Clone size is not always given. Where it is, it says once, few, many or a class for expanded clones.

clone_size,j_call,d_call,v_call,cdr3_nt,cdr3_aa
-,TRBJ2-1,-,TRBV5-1,TGCGCCAGCAGCTTGGGGGGTACCTACACTGAGCAGTTCTTC,CASSLGGTYTEQFF
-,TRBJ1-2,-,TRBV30,TGTGCCTGGAGTATAGGACCGGCGGGGTATGGCTACACCTTC,CAWSIGPAGYGYTF
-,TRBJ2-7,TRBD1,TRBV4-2,TGTGCCAGCAGCCAAGAGGCAGGGGGTCGCGAGTACGAGCAGTACTTC,CASSQEAGGREYEQYF
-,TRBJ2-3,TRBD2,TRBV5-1,TGCGCCAGCAAACTAGCGGGGGGCCCTGCGGATACGCAGTATTTT,CASKLAGGPADTQYF
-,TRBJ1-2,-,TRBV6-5,TGTGCCAGCAGTTACTCGAGGCAGGCCACCTATGGCTACACCTTC,CASSYSRQATYGYTF
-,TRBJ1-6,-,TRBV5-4,TGTGCCAGCAGGAACATGGGGGGGGGTTCACCCCTCCACTTT,CASRNMGGGSPLHF
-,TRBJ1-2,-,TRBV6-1,TGTGCCACCTCCTGGGGGGGCCTCACCCGTGGTGGCTACACCTTC,CATSWGGLTRGGYTF
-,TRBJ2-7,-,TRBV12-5,TGTGCTAGTGGTTTGGAGGGACATCGCGGCGAGCAGTACTTC,CASGLEGHRGEQYF
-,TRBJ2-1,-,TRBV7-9,TGTGCCAGCAGCTTAGCGGGGGTATCCAATGAGCAGTTCTTC,CASSLAGVSNEQFF
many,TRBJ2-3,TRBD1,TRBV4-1,TGCGCCAGCAGCCAATCCGGGACAGGGGGCACAGATACGCAGTATTTT,CASSQSGTGGTDTQYF
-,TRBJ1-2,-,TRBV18,TGTGCCAGCTCACCACGCACCACAGACTCGGCTAACTATGGCTACACCTTC,CASSPRTTDSANYGYTF
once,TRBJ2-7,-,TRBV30,TGTGCCTGGGGAACAGAGACAAAAAACTACGAGCAGTACTTC,CAWGTETKNYEQYF
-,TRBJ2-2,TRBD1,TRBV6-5,TGTGCCAGCAGTTACGGGACAGGGGTGAACACCGGGGAGCTGTTTTTT,CASSYGTGVNTGELFF
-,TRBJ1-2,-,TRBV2,TGTGCCAGCAGTGAAGGGACTCCAATAGGTGGCTACACCTTC,CASSEGTPIGGYTF
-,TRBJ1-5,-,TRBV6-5,TGTGCCAGCAGTTACGGAGGGGGTAGCAATCAGCCCCAGCATTTT,CASSYGGGSNQPQHF
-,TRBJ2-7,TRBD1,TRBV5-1,TGCGCCAGCGGTCAGGGACAGGGCTACGAGCAGTACTTC,CASGQGQGYEQYF
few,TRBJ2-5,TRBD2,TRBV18,TGTGCCAGCTCGGATGGACTAGCGCCGGAGACCCAGTACTTC,CASSDGLAPETQYF
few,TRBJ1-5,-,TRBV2,TGTGCCAGCAGTGTCACCGCCAATCAGCCCCAGCATTTT,CASSVTANQPQHF
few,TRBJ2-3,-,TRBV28,TGTGCCAGCAGTTTATTCCCCGATACGCAGTATTTT,CASSLFPDTQYF
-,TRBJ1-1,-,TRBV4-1,TGCGCCAGCAGAACTCCTCCCGGGGGAGCTTTCTTT,CASRTPPGGAFF
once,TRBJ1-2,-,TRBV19,TGTGCCAGTAGTATGATTGACAGGCTCATTGGCTACACCTTC,CASSMIDRLIGYTF
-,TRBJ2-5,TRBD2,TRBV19,TGTGCCAGTAGTCTTACTAGCGGGAGGAGGGAGACCCAGTACTTC,CASSLTSGRRETQYF
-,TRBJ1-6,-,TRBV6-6,TGTGCCAGCAGCCACGGGTCCGCCAGGGCCGGGTCACCCCTCCACTTT,CASSHGSARAGSPLHF
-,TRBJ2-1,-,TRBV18,TGTGCCAGCTCACCCGGGGCCAACAATGAGCAGTTCTTC,CASSPGANNEQFF
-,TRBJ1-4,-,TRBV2,TGTGCCAGCAGTGAAACAGGGTTTTACGAAAAACTGTTTTTT,CASSETGFYEKLFF
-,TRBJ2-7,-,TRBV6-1,TGTGCCAGCAGTGAAGGGTGGGCAGCCCTATCCTACGAGCAGTACTTC,CASSEGWAALSYEQYF
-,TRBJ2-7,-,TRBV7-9,TGTGCCAGCAGCTCCCCCCCAGGAAACTACGAGCAGTACTTC,CASSSPPGNYEQYF
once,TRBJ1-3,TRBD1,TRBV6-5,TGTGCCAGCCGGGCAGGGGGCAATCCTGGAAACACCATATATTTT,CASRAGGNPGNTIYF
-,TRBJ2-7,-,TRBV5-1,TGCGCCAGCAGCTTGAATGCGGGACCGTCCTACGAGCAGTACTTC,CASSLNAGPSYEQYF
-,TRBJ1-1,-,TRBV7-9,TGTGCCAGCAGCTTAGGGGGGTATAAGGCTTTCTTT,CASSLGGYKAFF
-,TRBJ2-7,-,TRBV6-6,TGTGCCAGCAGGCGGGGTATCAGGTCCTACGAGCAGTACTTC,CASRRGIRSYEQYF
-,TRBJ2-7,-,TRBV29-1,TGCAGCGCCGTCCAGAGCTCCTACGAGCAGTACTTC,CSAVQSSYEQYF
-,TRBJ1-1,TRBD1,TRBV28,TGTGCCAGCAAGATGGGACAGGGATGGACTGAAGCTTTCTTT,CASKMGQGWTEAFF